This T cell receptor beta chain was observed in a study of cytomegalovirus exposure and HLA in healthy donors. The primer mix had 60 Vbeta and 13 Jbeta primers. Some clones are missing from TCRdb's copy, which holds only in-frame ones; the method was immunoSEQ multiplex PCR. The profile covers some 190,000 clones, with roughly 79% appearing a single time and 1.6% taken by the ten largest. In regard to this clone: What it binds is not known.

Trimming left V 2 bases short and J 6 bases short, with 10 bases between. Germline CDR1 reads LNHDA; CDR2 reads SQIVND (reference sequence). The CDR3 is made up of 13 amino acids. Whole-study findings and limits: A later analysis reportedly found fewer N-insertions in an Asian-associated ancestry cluster than the roughly 670-donor mean.

Material: PBMCs. The V and J genes are TRBV19 and TRBJ1-1, with D maybe TRBD1 (6 bases). This sequence was found in a woman aged 18-30 years in good health and CMV-seronegative. This CDR3 is CASSIRGAPEAFF. The CDR3 nucleotides read TGTGCCAGTAGTATACGGGGGGCCCCTGAAGCTTTCTTT.